One and the same sample provided the 15 T cell receptor beta chains below, sequenced in a study of blood T cells in healthy people across ages. For the second PCR, which ran for 7 to 11 cycles, a sample-barcoded 5' primer and a J-beta primer mix were used. TCRdb processed the 5' RACE reads anew with MiXCR; each CDR3 protein has one entry. The data contain about 1.5 million distinct CDR3 sequences, approximately 42% of them singletons. Sequencing used blood. All receptors derive from a woman between 18 and 30 years old in good health.

The genes are TRBV4-1 and TRBJ2-7, with TRBD2 identical over 8 bases. The V segment lost 1 base and the J segment 2 bases; nucleotides outside the gene matches: 4. The CDR3 spans 15 residues. CDR1 is MGHRA and CDR2 is YSYEKL in the germline V gene. The CDR3 reads CASSQGTSKAYEQYF. In DNA, the CDR3 is TGCGCCAGCAGCCAAGGGACTAGCAAGGCCTACGAGCAGTACTTC.

CDR3 nucleotides: TGTGCCAGCATTCGGTCCGGGGTTTTGGGGAATCAGCCCCAGCATTTT. It translates to CASIRSGVLGNQPQHF. The rearrangement joins TRBV6-1 to TRBJ1-5; D unresolved. V lost 7 bases, J lost 4 bases, and 20 bases lay in between. This CDR3 contains 16 residues. Germline loops: CDR1 MNHNS, CDR2 SASEGT.

The chain links TRBV12-3 or TRBV12-4 to TRBJ1-2; no clear D. V was clipped by 2 bases and J by 0 bases, with 7 bases between them. There are 14 residues in the CDR3. In DNA, the CDR3 is TGTGCCAGCAGTTTAAAGAATTCTAACTATGGCTACACCTTC. Residues: CASSLKNSNYGYTF.

The V call is TRBV5-1, the J call TRBJ2-3; D perhaps matches TRBD2 (6 bases). CDR1 and CDR2 (germline): SGHRS, YFSETQ. V was cut by 0 bases and J by 1 base, with 12 bases left in between. This CDR3 has 16 residues. DNA for the CDR3: TGCGCCAGCAGCTTGGAAGGCGGAGGGGGCACAGATACGCAGTATTTT. This sequence encodes CASSLEGGGGTDTQYF.

The chain links TRBV19 to TRBJ2-5; D gene ambiguous. The CDR3 contains 14 residues. Looked up from germline, CDR1 is LNHDA and CDR2 is SQIVND (reference sequence). Trimming removed 5 bases at V and 5 bases at J, with 15 bases between. The chain's CDR3 is CASSAQIKIETQYF. As DNA, the CDR3 is TGTGCCAGTAGTGCACAGATAAAGATCGAGACCCAGTACTTC.

CDR3 amino acids: CASSLDRAKWGYTF. CDR3 sequence (DNA): TGTGCCAGCAGTTTAGATAGAGCCAAGTGGGGCTACACCTTC. The chain uses TRBV12-3 or TRBV12-4 and TRBJ1-2; D is uncertain. V was cut by 1 base and J by 8 bases, with 14 bases left in between. This CDR3 is 14 amino acids long.

V gene TRBV7-9 combines with J gene TRBJ2-7; no clear D gene. CDR1 SEHNR and CDR2 FQNEAQ come from the germline V gene (reference sequence). This CDR3 contains 15 residues. V dropped 2 bases and J dropped 4 bases, with 15 bases sitting between them. CDR3 protein: CASSLPQARNYEQYF. The CDR3 DNA reads as TGTGCCAGCAGCTTACCCCAGGCGAGAAATTACGAGCAGTACTTC.

The gene calls are TRBV28 and TRBJ1-6; weak D call: TRBD1 (5 bases). CDR1 and CDR2 from the germline V gene are MDHEN and SYDVKM. V was pared by 5 bases and J by 6 bases, with 14 bases between. CDR3 length: 15 residues. The CDR3 loop is CASSPPRDGNSPLHF. CDR3 nucleotide sequence: TGTGCCAGCAGTCCCCCCCGGGACGGTAATTCACCCCTCCACTTT.

The CDR3 bases are TGTGCCAGCAGCTTAGGATCAGGGCGTCGGTACTTC. It specifies CASSLGSGRRYF. The rearrangement joins TRBV7-2 to TRBJ2-5; D is possibly TRBD1 (5 bases). There are 12 residues in the CDR3. From germline, CDR1 is SGHTA and CDR2 FQGNSA. V was cut by 1 base and J by 13 bases, with 13 bases left in between.

CDR3 residues: CSAATGAEKLFF. The DNA for the CDR3 is TGCAGTGCGGCAACAGGGGCCGAAAAACTGTTTTTT. The chain links TRBV20-1 to TRBJ1-4, with TRBD1 matching over 7 bases. The V segment lost 6 bases and the J segment 8 bases; nucleotides outside the gene matches: 6. The CDR3 sequence is 12 residues long. Per the germline V gene, CDR1 is DFQATT and CDR2 is SNEGSKA (reference sequence).

Points on this clonotype: The germline gene is not matched at one end of the junction; a read error may be the cause. The chain combines TRBV7-7 with TRBJ2-5; TRBD1 matches 7 bases. Looked up from germline, CDR1 is SSHAT and CDR2 is FNYEAQ (reference sequence). The CDR3 covers 14 residues. CDR3: CASSLTGAVETQYF. The CDR3 region has the DNA TGTGCTAGCAGTCTAACAGGGGCGGTGGAGACCCAGTACTTC.

The chain couples TRBV20-1 to TRBJ2-2; D perhaps matches TRBD2 (5 bases). CDR1 is DFQATT, CDR2 SNEGSKA, per germline (reference sequence). This CDR3 comprises 14 residues. V shed 0 bases and J shed 6 bases, with 11 bases lying between them. CDR3 sequence: CSARDAWGAGELFF. The DNA of the CDR3 is TGCAGTGCTAGAGATGCGTGGGGAGCCGGGGAGCTGTTTTTT.

This rearrangement joins TRBV24-1 to TRBJ2-1; 9 nucleotides align to TRBD1. The CDR3 totals 15 residues. CDR1 and CDR2 (germline): KGHDR, SFDVKD. The ends lost 7 bases at V and 8 bases at J; junction bases unmatched: 11. CDR3 in amino acids: CATSFTGTGKHEQFF. Here the CDR3 DNA reads TGTGCCACCAGCTTCACCGGGACAGGGAAGCATGAGCAGTTCTTC.

This rearrangement joins TRBV7-9 to TRBJ1-1; 8 bases align to TRBD1. The V and J ends lost 3 bases and 0 bases, in that order; junction bases with no gene match: 18. Germline CDR1 SEHNR, CDR2 FQNEAQ (reference sequence). This CDR3 region has 20 residues. The CDR3 reads CASSFFSLLGQGYMNTEAFF. In nucleotides, the CDR3 is TGTGCCAGCAGCTTCTTTTCCCTTTTAGGACAGGGCTATATGAACACTGAAGCTTTCTTT.

This clonotype was recorded a few times. The chain carries TRBV5-1 and TRBJ2-3; D perhaps matches TRBD2 (5 bases). CDR1 and CDR2 (germline): SGHRS, YFSETQ. CDR3 size: 15 residues. Trimming shortened V by 7 bases and J by 6 bases, and 21 bases separated the two germline ends. The CDR3 sequence: CASAESLTPGDTQYF. CDR3 bases: TGCGCCAGCGCAGAATCTCTTACACCGGGGGATACGCAGTATTTT.